Here is one TCR beta chain with its context. Those who donated, Caucasian adults without exception, all lived in Nashville, Tennessee. The protocol was immunoSEQ multiplex PCR, while the TCRdb copy is restricted to in-frame clones and leaves out a portion. The sample shows more than 400,000 clones, 81% of them seen only once. The sample belongs to a study of shared clonotypes between healthy human individuals. CDR3 length equals 16 residues. The germline V gene encodes CDR1 ENHRY and CDR2 SYGVKD. V was pared by 4 bases and J by 2 bases, with 16 bases between. The sample was PBMCs. The receptor comes from a woman aged 35 to 49 in good health. Some clones in this sample may be carry-over from other donors' samples. The chain combines TRBV10-3 with TRBJ2-3, with D possibly being TRBD2 (5 bases). DNA of the CDR3: TGTGCCATCAGTGGACATCAGAGCGGAGCCACAGATACGCAGTATTTT. Translating gives CAISGHQSGATDTQYF.